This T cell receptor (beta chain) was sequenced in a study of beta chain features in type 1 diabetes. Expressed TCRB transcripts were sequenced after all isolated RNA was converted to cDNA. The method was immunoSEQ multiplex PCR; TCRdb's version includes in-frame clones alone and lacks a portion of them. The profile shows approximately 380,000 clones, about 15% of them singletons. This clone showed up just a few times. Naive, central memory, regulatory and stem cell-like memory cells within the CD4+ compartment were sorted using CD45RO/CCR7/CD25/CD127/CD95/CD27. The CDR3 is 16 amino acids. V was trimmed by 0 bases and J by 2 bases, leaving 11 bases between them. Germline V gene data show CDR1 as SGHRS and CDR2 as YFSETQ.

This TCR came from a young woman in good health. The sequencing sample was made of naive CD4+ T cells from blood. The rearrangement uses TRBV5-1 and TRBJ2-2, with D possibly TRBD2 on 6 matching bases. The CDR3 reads CASSLEASVNTGELFF. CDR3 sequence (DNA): TGCGCCAGCAGCTTGGAGGCTAGCGTAAACACCGGGGAGCTGTTTTTT.